This TCR beta chain was profiled in a study of CD8+ T cells in alopecia areata. Once RNA had been extracted, it was reverse transcribed into cDNA to act as the sequencing template. The assay was immunoSEQ multiplex PCR, and TCRdb's table has in-frame clones only and misses some. The sample has some 170,000 clones, roughly 50% seen once. This CDR3 region has 13 residues. Trimming pared 3 bases from V and 8 bases from J, leaving 8 bases between. The V gene's germline CDR1 is SNHLY and CDR2 FYNNEI. In regard to this clone: No antigen is known for it.

Treatment noted: oral pan-JAK inhibitor, 5-10 mg twice daily. Study-wide results and limits: Especially in alopecia totalis/universalis, lesional scalp showed greater clonality than normal scalp did.

V usage is TRBV2 and J usage is TRBJ1-6; TRBD1 might be the D (5 bases). Material: CD4+ T cells sorted from blood, obtained at week 56, from a patient treated with tofacitinib. This receptor was obtained from a human donor with alopecia areata. The DNA of the CDR3 is TGTGCCAGCAGTGAGCTCAGGGATTCACCCCTCCACTTT. As protein: CASSELRDSPLHF.